This record concerns one T cell receptor (beta chain) sequence. Original methodology: Reference gene primer amplification yielded estimated nucleated cell counts. The repertoire was sequenced with immunoSEQ multiplex PCR; TCRdb's copy has only in-frame clones and lacks some. From that table come the V and J calls and clone size; the DNA was used to work out D and trimming. The sample contains around 200,000 clones, about 86% of which appear only once. This CDR3 is built from 14 residues. Germline assignment: CDR1 MNHEY and CDR2 SMNVEV (reference sequence). The V gene end was trimmed by 9 bases and the J gene end by 5 bases; junction bases not matched to a gene: 4. The sample comes from a study of blood T cell repertoires in COVID-19. At the level of the study: Samples of COVID-19 (acute and convalescent) were obtained from the United States, Italy and Spain. Nucleic acid was either cDNA or gDNA, and it came from T cells, B-cell-depleted T cells, or PBMCs.

This chain uses TRBV27 with TRBJ2-3, with 14 bases fitting TRBD2. The receptor was derived from a man between 60 and 75 years old who had recovered from COVID-19. The sequenced sample was peripheral blood. The CDR3 DNA follows: TGTGCCAGTACGACTAGCGGGAGGGGAGATACGCAGTATTTT. Its protein product is CASTTSGRGDTQYF.